The entry below gives a single T cell receptor (beta chain) sequence along with its context. This sample is drawn from a study of CD8+CD57+ T cells in acquired aplastic anemia. Study-level information: DNA recovered from sorted CD4+ and CD8+ cells had a mean of around 3.3 ug.

The CDR3 totals 15 residues. V dropped 5 bases and J dropped 4; count of bases not matched to a gene: 8. Germline-derived CDR1 and CDR2 are SGHRS and YFSETQ. Genomic DNA provided the template from which TCR beta VDJ and CDR3 profiles were obtained. A single record per CDR3 protein comes from TCRdb applying MiXCR to the reads. The data show fewer than 250,000 distinct CDR3 sequences, under 55% seen once. Patients picked for sequencing had shown CD8+CD57+ cell expansion detected by flow cytometry. All patients were therapy-naive when blood was sampled. The chain joins TRBV5-1 to TRBJ1-3; TRBD1 matches 8 bases. Sequencing was done on a sample of sorted CD4+, CD8+, or CD8+CD57+ T cells (not recorded which) from PBMCs. The clonotype comes from a human donor with aplastic anemia. CDR3 DNA sequence: TGCGCCAGCAGTTTTACAGGGGGTGAAGGAAACACCATATATTTT. Translation gives CASSFTGGEGNTIYF. Using reference TRBV5-1 and TRBJ1-3 for the parts outside the CDR3, the full variable domain is KAGVTQTPRYLIKTRGQQVTLSCSPISGHRSVSWYQQTPGQGLQFLFEYFSETQRNKGNFPGRFSGRQFSNSRSEMNVSTLELGDSALYLCASSFTGGEGNTIYFGEGSWLTVV.